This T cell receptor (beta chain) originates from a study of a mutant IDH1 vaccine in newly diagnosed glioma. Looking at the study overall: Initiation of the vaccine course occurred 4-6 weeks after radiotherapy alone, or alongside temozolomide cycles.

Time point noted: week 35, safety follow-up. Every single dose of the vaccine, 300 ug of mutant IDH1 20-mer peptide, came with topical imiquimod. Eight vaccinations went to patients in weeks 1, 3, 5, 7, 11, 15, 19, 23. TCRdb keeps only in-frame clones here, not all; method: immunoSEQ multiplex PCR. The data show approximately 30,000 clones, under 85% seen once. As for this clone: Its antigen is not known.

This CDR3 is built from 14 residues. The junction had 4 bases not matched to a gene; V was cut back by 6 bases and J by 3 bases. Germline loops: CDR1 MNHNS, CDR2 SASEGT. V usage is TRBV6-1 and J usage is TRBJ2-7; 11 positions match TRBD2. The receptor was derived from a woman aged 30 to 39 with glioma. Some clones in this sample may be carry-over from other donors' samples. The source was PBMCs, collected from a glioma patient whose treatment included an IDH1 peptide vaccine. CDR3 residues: CASRVTSGGYEQYF. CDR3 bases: TGTGCCAGCAGGGTTACTAGCGGGGGCTACGAGCAGTACTTC.